The 24 T cell receptor beta chains in this list originate from one sample, sequenced in a study of blood T cell repertoires in COVID-19. Only in-frame clones appear in the TCRdb table, and some are missing; sequencing was by immunoSEQ multiplex PCR. This table has some 130,000 clones, approximately 84% appearing once. Material: peripheral blood. Every receptor here comes from a human donor in a cohort sampled during active COVID-19.

The chain joins TRBV7-8 to TRBJ1-5; 9 nucleotides align to TRBD1. The germline V gene has CDR1 SGHVS and CDR2 FQNEAQ. J was trimmed by 4 bases and V by 5 bases; bases with no gene match: 6. CDR3 length: 15 amino acids. CDR3: CASSLGQGPNQPQHF. In DNA, the CDR3 is TGTGCCAGCAGCCTAGGACAGGGGCCAAATCAGCCCCAGCATTTT.

The sample holds one count of this clone. The rearrangement uses TRBV6-1 and TRBJ1-4; D is possibly TRBD1 (6 bases). V lost 5 bases to trimming and J lost 8 bases, with 18 bases between them. CDR3 length: 15 amino acids. CDR1 and CDR2 (germline): MNHNS, SASEGT. CDR3 coding DNA: TGTGCCAGCAGTCCAGGGGAGCCAGGCAACGAAAAACTGTTTTTT. Translated, it gives CASSPGEPGNEKLFF.

The chain is built from TRBV7-2 and TRBJ1-2, with D tentatively TRBD1 (6 bases). Germline loops: CDR1 SGHTA, CDR2 FQGNSA. The CDR3 extends over 13 amino acids. Trimming took 1 base from V and 4 from J, leaving 7 bases between them. For the CDR3, the DNA is TGTGCCAGCAGCTTAGTAGGGGGCTATGGCTACACCTTC. Amino acids: CASSLVGGYGYTF.

This clone was observed a few times. The chain uses TRBV15 and TRBJ1-2; TRBD1 aligns across 7 bases. Germline V CDR1 and CDR2: LNHNV, YYDKDF (reference sequence). This CDR3 is built from 16 residues. V was pared by 2 bases and J by 2 bases, with 8 bases of the junction left unmatched. CDR3 bases: TGTGCCACCAGCAGATCCCCGGGACAGATGAACTATGGCTACACCTTC. This codes for CATSRSPGQMNYGYTF. Combining the CDR3 with reference TRBV15 and TRBJ1-2 gives the whole variable domain DAMVIQNPRYQVTQFGKPVTLSCSQTLNHNVMYWYQQKSSQAPKLLFHYYDKDFNNEADTPDNFQSRRPNTSFCFLDIRSPGLGDTAMYLCATSRSPGQMNYGYTFGSGTRLTVV.

The V call is TRBV4-3, the J call TRBJ2-1; no definite D call. CDR3 length equals 15 residues. The V and J ends lost 0 bases and 6 bases respectively, with 12 bases between them. Germline V CDR1 and CDR2: LGHNA, YSLEER. Written as DNA, the CDR3 is TGCGCCAGCAGCCAAGAGCTAGGAAACCGCAATGAGCAGTTCTTC. Protein: CASSQELGNRNEQFF.

This clone was found once. The CDR3 spells CASSRPHQGTYEQYF. The CDR3 DNA reads as TGTGCCAGCAGCCGCCCTCATCAGGGTACCTACGAGCAGTACTTC. The chain links TRBV5-6 to TRBJ2-7, with D possibly TRBD1 on 5 matching bases. The CDR3 is 15 amino acids. The germline CDR1 and CDR2 sequences are SGHDT and YYEEEE. V lost 4 bases, J lost 2 bases, and 16 bases lay in between. Combining the CDR3 with reference TRBV5-6 and TRBJ2-7 gives the whole variable domain DAGVTQSPTHLIKTRGQQVTLRCSPKSGHDTVSWYQQALGQGPQFIFQYYEEEERQRGNFPDRFSGHQFPNYSSELNVNALLLGDSALYLCASSRPHQGTYEQYFGPGTRLTVT.

The gene calls are TRBV7-9 and TRBJ2-1, with a possible D match to TRBD2 (6 bases). Germline CDR1 SEHNR, CDR2 FQNEAQ (reference sequence). The V end was cut by 1 base, the J end by 6 bases, with 16 bases between. The CDR3 totals 16 residues. The CDR3 DNA is TGTGCCAGCAGCTTAGTGGGCCTAGCGCCTTCCAATGAGCAGTTCTTC. Its translation: CASSLVGLAPSNEQFF.

This clone was counted a single time. The chain employs TRBV7-3 and TRBJ2-3, with TRBD1 matching over 9 bases. In germline, CDR1 is SGHTA, CDR2 FQGTGA. This CDR3 is 17 amino acids long. J gave up 4 bases and V 6 bases, and 14 bases lay outside the gene matches. CDR3 sequence reads: CASSRDPTGGGADTQYF. As DNA, the CDR3 is TGTGCCAGCAGTAGAGACCCCACAGGGGGCGGCGCAGATACGCAGTATTTT.

V gene TRBV5-1 combines with J gene TRBJ1-4, with D perhaps matching TRBD1 (5 bases). The CDR3 is 18 amino acids. Trimming took 0 bases from V and 0 from J, leaving 15 bases between them. Germline loops: CDR1 SGHRS, CDR2 YFSETQ. In DNA, the CDR3 is TGCGCCAGCAGCTTGGACGGGGGAGGAGTAGCAACTAATGAAAAACTGTTTTTT. As protein: CASSLDGGGVATNEKLFF.

The chain joins TRBV30 to TRBJ2-1; TRBD2 agrees at 9 bases. The CDR3 totals 13 residues. Germline CDR1 reads GTSNPN; CDR2 reads SVGIG (reference sequence). In DNA form, the CDR3 reads TGTGCTTTAGCGGGAGCCCCCCTCCATGAGCAGTTCTTC. Its protein is CALAGAPLHEQFF. The variable domain in full, with the rest retrieved from reference TRBV30 and TRBJ2-1, is SQTIHQWPATLVQPVGSPLSLECTVEGTSNPNLYWYRQAAGRGLQLLFYSVGIGQISSEVPQNLSASRPQDRQFILSSKKLLLSDSGFYLCALAGAPLHEQFFGPGTRLTVL.

In regard to this clone: Additional DNA sequences in this sample encode the identical CDR3. CDR3 sequence (DNA): TGTGCCAGCAGTTACCCAGGAACAGATACGCAGTATTTT. This gives the protein CASSYPGTDTQYF. This chain connects TRBV6-6 to TRBJ2-3; D is undetermined. The CDR3 totals 13 residues. With 2 bases removed from V and 3 bases from J, the gap between germline ends came to 6 bases. CDR1 is MNHNY and CDR2 is SVGAGI in the germline V gene (reference sequence).

The DNA of the CDR3 is TGTGCCACCACTCGTTCCGGGGACCCGCGGGGGATGTACAATGAGCAGTTCTTC. This sequence encodes CATTRSGDPRGMYNEQFF. The chain has TRBV19 and TRBJ2-1, with 7 nucleotides matching TRBD2. CDR1 is LNHDA, CDR2 SQIVND, per germline (reference sequence). The CDR3 covers 18 residues. V lost 10 bases and J lost 4; bases outside the gene matches: 22.

The chain carries TRBV19 and TRBJ1-5, with 8 bases identical to TRBD1. Trimming took 5 bases from V and 6 from J; bases not matched to a gene: 9. Germline V gene lookup returns CDR1 LNHDA and CDR2 SQIVND (reference sequence). This CDR3 is built from 15 residues. CDR3 protein: CASSFLGDRSQPQHF. CDR3 nucleotide sequence: TGTGCCAGTAGTTTCCTCGGGGACAGGTCTCAGCCCCAGCATTTT.

In this sample, this clone turned up a few times. The chain links TRBV19 to TRBJ1-6; 8 positions agree with TRBD1. With 5 bases clipped from V and 10 bases from J, the junction kept 13 bases outside the gene matches. Germline-derived CDR1 and CDR2 are LNHDA and SQIVND (reference sequence). This CDR3 spans 16 amino acids. In DNA form, the CDR3 reads TGTGCCAGTAGTCCCCAAGCGACAGGGGATGGGTCACCCCTCCACTTT. This codes for CASSPQATGDGSPLHF. Variable domain in full (rest from reference TRBV19 and TRBJ1-6): DGGITQSPKYLFRKEGQNVTLSCEQNLNHDAMYWYRQDPGQGLRLIYYSQIVNDFQKGDIAEGYSVSREKKESFPLTVTSAQKNPTAFYLCASSPQATGDGSPLHFGNGTRLTVT.

The chain is built from TRBV12-5 and TRBJ1-1, with 8 nucleotides matching TRBD1. The ends lost 4 bases at V and 1 base at J; junction bases unmatched: 5. The germline CDR1 and CDR2 sequences are LGHNT and FRNRAP. The CDR3 loop spans 15 amino acids. CDR3 region: CASGSPGTGNTEAFF. The CDR3 DNA sequence: TGTGCTAGTGGTTCCCCCGGGACAGGGAACACTGAAGCTTTCTTT. The full variable domain, in which reference TRBV12-5 and TRBJ1-1 provide the parts outside the CDR3, is DARVTQTPRHKVTEMGQEVTMRCQPILGHNTVFWYRQTMMQGLELLAYFRNRAPLDDSGMPKDRFSAEMPDATLATLKIQPSEPRDSAVYFCASGSPGTGNTEAFFGQGTRLTVV.

The gene calls are TRBV2 and TRBJ2-7, with 9 bases aligning to TRBD2. The CDR3 has 14 residues. The germline V gene encodes CDR1 SNHLY and CDR2 FYNNEI. The trim removed 4 bases at V and 5 bases at J, leaving 6 bases unmatched. CDR3 loop: CASSGAGGRHEQYF. The CDR3 DNA reads as TGTGCCAGCAGTGGAGCGGGGGGTAGGCACGAGCAGTACTTC.

V usage is TRBV5-6 and J usage is TRBJ1-2; 7 positions agree with TRBD1. J gave up 5 bases and V 0 bases, and 4 bases lay outside the gene matches. In germline, CDR1 is SGHDT, CDR2 YYEEEE. The CDR3 length is 14 residues. CDR3 coding DNA: TGTGCCAGCAGCTTGGTGGGACAGACGTATGGCTACACCTTC. It codes for CASSLVGQTYGYTF.

The CDR3 bases are TGCAGCGTTGAAGGGACAGACGACGAGACCCAGTACTTC. It translates to CSVEGTDDETQYF. V gene TRBV29-1 combines with J gene TRBJ2-5; D may be TRBD1 (6 bases). In germline, CDR1 is SQVTM, CDR2 ANQGSEA. The CDR3 has 13 amino acids. Trimming took off 1 base at V and 5 bases at J, with 11 bases between the two ends. The whole variable domain, filled in from reference TRBV29-1 and TRBJ2-5, reads SAVISQKPSRDICQRGTSLTIQCQVDSQVTMMFWYRQQPGQSLTLIATANQGSEATYESGFVIDKFPISRPNLTFSTLTVSNMSPEDSSIYLCSVEGTDDETQYFGPGTRLLVL.

The rearrangement uses TRBV21-1 and TRBJ2-2; the DNA was not used to check the table's D call, TRBD2. TRBV21-1 is assigned pseudogene status. This CDR3 comprises 16 residues. CDR3 coding DNA: TGTGCCAGCAGCTCCCTTTGCGGGCAAAACACCGGGGAGCTGTTTTTT. Translated, it gives CASSSLCGQNTGELFF.

The rearrangement uses TRBV5-1 and TRBJ1-4, with 11 bases fitting TRBD1. The J segment lost 7 bases and the V segment lost 4 bases, leaving 6 bases of the junction unmatched. The CDR3 consists of 15 residues. CDR1 is SGHRS, CDR2 YFSETQ, per germline. The CDR3 spells CASSGGQGAIEKLFF. Written as DNA, the CDR3 is TGCGCCAGCAGCGGCGGACAGGGGGCTATTGAAAAACTGTTTTTT.

CDR3: CATSRGAGFGANVLTF. CDR3 nucleotide sequence: TGTGCCACCAGCAGAGGTGCAGGGTTTGGGGCCAACGTCCTGACTTTC. The chain recombines TRBV15 with TRBJ2-6; perhaps TRBD1 as D (5 bases). There are 16 residues in the CDR3. V shed 1 base and J shed 3 bases, with 10 bases lying between them. Germline lookup yields CDR1 LNHNV and CDR2 YYDKDF (reference sequence).

The chain carries TRBV5-1 and TRBJ1-2, with TRBD1 matching over 7 bases. V was pared by 4 bases and J by 6 bases, with 9 bases of the junction left unmatched. The length of the CDR3 is 14 residues. The germline V gene has CDR1 SGHRS and CDR2 YFSETQ. CDR3 sequence reads: CASSIDRVGNGYTF. As DNA, the CDR3 is TGCGCCAGCAGCATTGACAGGGTTGGGAATGGCTACACCTTC. Combining the CDR3 with reference TRBV5-1 and TRBJ1-2 gives the whole variable domain KAGVTQTPRYLIKTRGQQVTLSCSPISGHRSVSWYQQTPGQGLQFLFEYFSETQRNKGNFPGRFSGRQFSNSRSEMNVSTLELGDSALYLCASSIDRVGNGYTFGSGTRLTVV.

This sequence joins TRBV6-5 and TRBJ1-1; D is undetermined. Germline-derived CDR1 and CDR2 are MNHEY and SVGAGI. CDR3 size: 16 residues. With 0 bases removed from V and 4 bases from J, the gap between germline ends came to 15 bases. CDR3 coding DNA: TGTGCCAGCAGTTACTCGAAAGCCCGCGGAGGCACTGAAGCTTTCTTT. This sequence encodes CASSYSKARGGTEAFF.

Only a few counts were recorded for this clone. CDR3 DNA: TGTGCCAGCAGCTTGAGCGGGCCGGTCTACGAGCAGTACGTC. As protein: CASSLSGPVYEQYV. V usage is TRBV7-2 and J usage is TRBJ2-7; possible D gene TRBD2, 6 bases. This CDR3 is 14 amino acids long. Germline-derived CDR1 and CDR2 are SGHTA and FQGNSA. The germline V and J ends were trimmed by 3 bases and 3 bases, with 12 bases remaining between them.